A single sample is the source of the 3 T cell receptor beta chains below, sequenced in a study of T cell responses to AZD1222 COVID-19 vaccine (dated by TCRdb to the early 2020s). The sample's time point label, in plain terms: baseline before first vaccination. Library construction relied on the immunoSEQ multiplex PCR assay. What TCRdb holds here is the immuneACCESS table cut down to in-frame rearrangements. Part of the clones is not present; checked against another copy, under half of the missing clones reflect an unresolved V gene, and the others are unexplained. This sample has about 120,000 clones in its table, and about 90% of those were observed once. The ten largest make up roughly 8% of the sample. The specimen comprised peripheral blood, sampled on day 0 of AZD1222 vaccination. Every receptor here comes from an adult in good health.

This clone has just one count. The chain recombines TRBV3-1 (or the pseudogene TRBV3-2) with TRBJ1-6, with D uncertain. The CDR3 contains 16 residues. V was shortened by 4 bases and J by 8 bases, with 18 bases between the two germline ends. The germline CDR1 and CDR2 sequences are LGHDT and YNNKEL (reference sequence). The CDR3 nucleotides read TGTGCCAGCAGCCCCCGGGTCGCCCGCGGAGATTCACCCCTCCACTTT. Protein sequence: CASSPRVARGDSPLHF.

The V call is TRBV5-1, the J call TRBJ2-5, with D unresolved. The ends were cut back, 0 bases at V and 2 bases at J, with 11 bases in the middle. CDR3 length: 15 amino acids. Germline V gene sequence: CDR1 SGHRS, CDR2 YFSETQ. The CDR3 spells CASSLVLPGQETQYF. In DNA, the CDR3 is TGCGCCAGCAGCTTGGTTTTGCCCGGTCAAGAGACCCAGTACTTC.

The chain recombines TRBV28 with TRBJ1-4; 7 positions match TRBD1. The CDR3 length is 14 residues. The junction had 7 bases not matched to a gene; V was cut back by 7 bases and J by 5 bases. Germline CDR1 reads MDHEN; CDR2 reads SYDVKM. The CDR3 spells CASISGQQNEKLFF. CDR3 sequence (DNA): TGTGCCAGCATCTCGGGACAGCAGAATGAAAAACTGTTTTTT.